This T cell receptor beta chain was retrieved from a study of T cell responses to AZD1222 COVID-19 vaccine (dated by TCRdb to 2020 to 2023). As for the study more broadly: Because spike-specific TCR depth and breadth did not differ between the two schedules, AZD1222 recipients who got a second dose at roughly 4 weeks were pooled with those who got a second dose at roughly 12 weeks. A total of about 230 trial participants underwent TCR sequencing, of whom some 210 received two doses of AZD1222 and 26 received two doses of the MenACWY control vaccine. Trial participants were enrolled by age into subgroups of 18-55, 56-69 and 70-plus years, and about 150, 27 and 61 TCR-sequenced participants, respectively, were included in these subgroups. Beyond this particular receptor, the publication reports: The 56-69-year group was small, and its depth increase did not reach significance, likely because of low power. Participants were mostly white British and included more females than males, and it was suggested by the authors that clonal diversity may have been underestimated. Reportedly, close to half of the unique spike-specific TCRs recognized epitopes lying outside the regions that are mutated in the B.1.351 and B.1.1.7 variants. Spike-specific TCR breadth and depth rose significantly after two AZD1222 doses compared with day 0 and with MenACWY recipients. Conclusions about previously exposed vaccinees are limited, since just six AZD1222 recipients were seropositive for SARS-CoV-2 at baseline. The whole spike protein was spanned by vaccine-associated CD4 TCRs, and dominant responses were seen in regions 160-218 and 743-854. No day 14 peak-response samples were available, so repertoires were characterized only after the peak T cell response.

The germline V gene (reference sequence) specifies SEHNR as CDR1 and FQNEAQ as CDR2. Inclusive of the bounding cysteine and phenylalanine, the CDR3 is 12 residues long. Only the CDR3 part of the read is kept: 36 bases, read in frame from the first base. V loses 6 bases of germline sequence and J loses 0 bases, and the interval between the two ends is 5 bases. What this sample's time point label stands for: baseline before first vaccination. Samples from vaccinated people were obtained from the UK trials COV001 and COV002, which included a single-blind randomized controlled phase 2/3 trial of AZD1222 (ChAdOx1 nCoV-19) in healthy adults. For TCRbeta chain sequencing, PBMC samples were collected from trial participants at day 0 and at day 28 after the second dose. Concerning this clone: It lacks a known antigen. The input lacks base qualities; no much larger clone sits a single base away.

The CDR3 regions of human TCRbeta chains were analyzed by immunosequencing. The original methods were these. TCRs in the repertoires were matched against a reference library of SARS-CoV-2-specific TCRs that had been generated with the MIRA antigen-specificity platform. Breadth was defined as the fraction of unique TCRs that were SARS-CoV-2-associated, and depth was defined as the fraction of total T cells that were SARS-CoV-2-associated. Using the MIRA data, every spike-specific TCR was mapped to the spike region that the TCR reacted to and assigned to either a CD4 or a CD8 class. Log10-transformed breadth and depth values were compared by one-way ANOVA with Sidak's multiple comparisons tests. Not all clones reach the TCRdb copy of this immuneACCESS table, which keeps in-frame sequences only. Checked studies attribute under half of the gap to unresolved V genes and leave the rest unexplained. V and J calls and clone size are copied from that table; D and trimming were computed from the DNA. In all, the sample holds about 93,000 clones, and about 86% of those were seen once. The biggest ten clones account for 6.3% of the sample.

Sequenced here: peripheral blood, sampled on day 0 of AZD1222 vaccination. The clonotype originates from an adult in good health. The rearranged chain carries TRBV7-9 and TRBJ1-2; the D gene assignment is ambiguous. For the CDR3, the sequence is CASSGANYGYTF. The DNA sequence is TGTGCCAGCAGTGGGGCTAACTATGGCTACACCTTC.